The rows below give T cell receptor beta chains drawn from one sample of a study of PD-1 blockade in mismatch repair-deficient tumors. The repertoire was sequenced with immunoSEQ multiplex PCR; TCRdb's copy has only in-frame clones and lacks some. The table shows 15,000 to 20,000 clones, with 84% occurring only once. Specimen: PBMCs, collected before pembrolizumab treatment. These TCRs come from an adult with mismatch repair-deficient cancer. The CDR3 runs from the conserved cysteine through the conserved F or W. Each record gives: D gene, V gene, J gene, clone size, CDR3 protein, CDR3 DNA. D genes are given only for firm matches. Size is stated for part of the rows, as once, few or many counts, or as a class when the clone is expanded.

d_call: -
v_call: TRBV15
j_call: TRBJ2-7
clone_size: -
cdr3_aa: CATSRVGGCEQYF
cdr3_nt: TGTGCCACCAGCAGAGTAGGGGGGTGCGAGCAGTACTTC

d_call: -
v_call: TRBV11-2
j_call: TRBJ2-7
clone_size: once
cdr3_aa: CASSSHRGRRPYEQYF
cdr3_nt: TGTGCCAGCAGCTCCCATAGGGGGAGGAGGCCCTACGAGCAGTACTTC

d_call: -
v_call: TRBV5-4
j_call: TRBJ1-4
clone_size: -
cdr3_aa: CASSLRGFDEKLFF
cdr3_nt: TGTGCCAGCAGCTTGAGAGGGTTTGATGAAAAACTGTTTTTT

d_call: TRBD2
v_call: TRBV6-5
j_call: TRBJ2-1
clone_size: -
cdr3_aa: CASSSVRAGGPTEQFF
cdr3_nt: TGTGCCAGCAGTTCAGTGAGAGCGGGAGGGCCAACCGAGCAGTTCTTC

d_call: TRBD1
v_call: TRBV30
j_call: TRBJ1-1
clone_size: once
cdr3_aa: CAWRGQGYTEAFF
cdr3_nt: TGTGCCTGGAGGGGACAGGGTTACACTGAAGCTTTCTTT

d_call: -
v_call: TRBV5-1
j_call: TRBJ2-5
clone_size: -
cdr3_aa: CASSLGAGIAGQETQYF
cdr3_nt: TGCGCCAGCAGCTTGGGGGCGGGGATCGCAGGCCAAGAGACCCAGTACTTC

d_call: -
v_call: TRBV15
j_call: TRBJ1-2
clone_size: -
cdr3_aa: CATSSPRGRDGYTF
cdr3_nt: TGTGCCACCAGCAGCCCTCGGGGTCGCGATGGCTACACCTTC

d_call: TRBD1
v_call: TRBV19
j_call: TRBJ2-7
clone_size: -
cdr3_aa: CASSTGTGPYEQYF
cdr3_nt: TGTGCCAGTAGTACCGGGACAGGACCATACGAGCAGTACTTC

d_call: -
v_call: TRBV5-1
j_call: TRBJ2-4
clone_size: -
cdr3_aa: CASSIDSGEGYF
cdr3_nt: TGCGCCAGCAGCATCGACTCAGGAGAGGGGTACTTC

d_call: TRBD1
v_call: TRBV28
j_call: TRBJ1-2
clone_size: -
cdr3_aa: CATESPGQGDHGYTF
cdr3_nt: TGTGCCACCGAAAGTCCCGGACAGGGGGATCATGGCTACACCTTC

d_call: -
v_call: TRBV14
j_call: TRBJ2-1
clone_size: -
cdr3_aa: CASSQSGAGRMTYNEQFF
cdr3_nt: TGTGCCAGCAGCCAGTCAGGAGCTGGGAGAATGACCTACAATGAGCAGTTCTTC

d_call: TRBD1
v_call: TRBV29-1
j_call: TRBJ2-7
clone_size: -
cdr3_aa: CSVEVGTASYEQYF
cdr3_nt: TGCAGCGTTGAAGTGGGGACAGCCTCCTACGAGCAGTACTTC

d_call: -
v_call: TRBV4-2
j_call: TRBJ2-3
clone_size: -
cdr3_aa: CASSQSPGPSSSTDTQYF
cdr3_nt: TGTGCCAGCAGCCAATCTCCAGGACCTTCTTCGAGCACAGATACGCAGTATTTT

d_call: TRBD1
v_call: TRBV7-9
j_call: TRBJ1-1
clone_size: -
cdr3_aa: CASSSRDSNTEAFF
cdr3_nt: TGTGCCAGCAGCTCCCGGGACAGTAACACTGAAGCTTTCTTT

d_call: TRBD1
v_call: TRBV4-1
j_call: TRBJ2-6
clone_size: once
cdr3_aa: CASSHGQGASGANVLTF
cdr3_nt: TGCGCCAGCAGCCACGGACAGGGGGCCTCTGGGGCCAACGTCCTGACTTTC

d_call: -
v_call: TRBV21-1
j_call: TRBJ2-3
clone_size: -
cdr3_aa: CASLLSPTWSPGDTQYF
cdr3_nt: TGTGCCAGCCTTCTTTCACCGACATGGAGTCCAGGGGATACGCAGTATTTT

d_call: -
v_call: TRBV19
j_call: TRBJ2-6
clone_size: -
cdr3_aa: CASSSPRHGSGANVLTF
cdr3_nt: TGTGCCAGTAGCTCCCCTCGGCATGGTTCTGGGGCCAACGTCCTGACTTTC

d_call: -
v_call: TRBV13
j_call: TRBJ1-1
clone_size: -
cdr3_aa: CASSLGLGGGTEAFF
cdr3_nt: TGTGCCAGCAGCTTAGGCCTGGGTGGGGGCACTGAAGCTTTCTTT

d_call: -
v_call: TRBV27
j_call: TRBJ2-6
clone_size: -
cdr3_aa: CASSSTGLRGANVLTF
cdr3_nt: TGTGCCAGCAGTTCCACAGGGTTGAGAGGGGCCAACGTCCTGACTTTC

d_call: -
v_call: TRBV27
j_call: TRBJ2-1
clone_size: -
cdr3_aa: CASSQGLHEQFF
cdr3_nt: TGTGCCAGCAGTCAGGGACTCCATGAGCAGTTCTTC

d_call: TRBD2
v_call: TRBV28
j_call: TRBJ2-3
clone_size: -
cdr3_aa: CASSFQAGLRDTQYF
cdr3_nt: TGTGCCAGCAGTTTCCAAGCGGGATTGAGAGATACGCAGTATTTT

d_call: -
v_call: TRBV7-9
j_call: TRBJ2-6
clone_size: -
cdr3_aa: CASSFSGGANVLTF
cdr3_nt: TGTGCCAGCAGCTTTTCCGGTGGGGCCAACGTCCTGACTTTC

d_call: TRBD2
v_call: TRBV28
j_call: TRBJ2-7
clone_size: -
cdr3_aa: CASSPRLAGTYEQYF
cdr3_nt: TGTGCCAGCAGTCCCCGACTAGCGGGAACCTACGAGCAGTACTTC

d_call: -
v_call: TRBV4-1
j_call: TRBJ2-1
clone_size: -
cdr3_aa: CASSPGTYNEQFF
cdr3_nt: TGCGCCAGCAGCCCCGGAACCTACAATGAGCAGTTCTTC

d_call: TRBD1
v_call: TRBV7-2
j_call: TRBJ2-7
clone_size: -
cdr3_aa: CASSAQGQLGYEQYF
cdr3_nt: TGTGCCAGCAGCGCCCAGGGACAGCTAGGCTACGAGCAGTACTTC

d_call: -
v_call: TRBV11-3
j_call: TRBJ2-7
clone_size: -
cdr3_aa: CASSSNRGGEQYF
cdr3_nt: TGTGCCAGCAGCTCCAACAGGGGAGGGGAGCAGTACTTC